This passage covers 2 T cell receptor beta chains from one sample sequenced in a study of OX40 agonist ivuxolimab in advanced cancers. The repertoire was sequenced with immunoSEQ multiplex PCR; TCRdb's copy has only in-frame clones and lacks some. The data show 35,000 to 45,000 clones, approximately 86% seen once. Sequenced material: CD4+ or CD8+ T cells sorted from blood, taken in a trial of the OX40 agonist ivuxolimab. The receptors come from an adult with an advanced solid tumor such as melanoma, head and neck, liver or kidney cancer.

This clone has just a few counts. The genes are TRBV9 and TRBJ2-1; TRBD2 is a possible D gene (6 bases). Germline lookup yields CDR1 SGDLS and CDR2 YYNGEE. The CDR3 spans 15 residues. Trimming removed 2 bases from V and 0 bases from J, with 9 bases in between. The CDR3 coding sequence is TGTGCCAGCAGCGTTAGCGGCAGCTCCTACAATGAGCAGTTCTTC. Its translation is CASSVSGSSYNEQFF.

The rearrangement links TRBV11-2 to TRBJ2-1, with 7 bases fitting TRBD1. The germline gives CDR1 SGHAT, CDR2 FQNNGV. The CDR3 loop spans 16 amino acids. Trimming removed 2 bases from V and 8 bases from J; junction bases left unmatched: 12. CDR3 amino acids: CASSLLSETGSHEQFF. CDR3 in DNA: TGTGCCAGCAGCTTACTCTCGGAGACAGGGTCCCATGAGCAGTTCTTC.